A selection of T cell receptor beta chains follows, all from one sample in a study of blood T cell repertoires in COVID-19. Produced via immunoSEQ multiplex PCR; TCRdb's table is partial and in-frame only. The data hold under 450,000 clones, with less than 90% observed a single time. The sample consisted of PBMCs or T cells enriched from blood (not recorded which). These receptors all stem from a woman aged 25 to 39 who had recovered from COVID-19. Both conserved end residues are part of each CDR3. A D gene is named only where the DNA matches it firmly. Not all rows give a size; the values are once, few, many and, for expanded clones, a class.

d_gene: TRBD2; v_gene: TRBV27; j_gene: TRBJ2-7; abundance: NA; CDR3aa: CASSSVAGGSYEQYF; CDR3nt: TGTGCCAGCAGTTCCGTAGCGGGAGGTTCCTACGAGCAGTACTTC
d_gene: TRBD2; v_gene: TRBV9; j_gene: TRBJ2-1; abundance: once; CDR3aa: CASSVLAGGRDEQFF; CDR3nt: TGTGCCAGCAGCGTCCTAGCGGGGGGCCGGGATGAGCAGTTCTTC
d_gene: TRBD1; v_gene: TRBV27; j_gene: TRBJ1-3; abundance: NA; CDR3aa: CASRRLGQGGGSGNTIYF; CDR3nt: TGTGCCAGCAGGCGACTGGGACAGGGAGGTGGGTCTGGAAACACCATATATTTT
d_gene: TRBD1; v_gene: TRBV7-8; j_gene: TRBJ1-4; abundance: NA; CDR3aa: CASSLGTVSEKLFF; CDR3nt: TGTGCCAGCAGCTTGGGGACAGTCAGTGAAAAACTGTTTTTT
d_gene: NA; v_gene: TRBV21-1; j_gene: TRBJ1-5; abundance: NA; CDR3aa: CASSKATGTGVQPQHF; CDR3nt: TGTGCCAGCAGCAAAGCGACGGGGACAGGGGTTCAGCCCCAGCATTTT
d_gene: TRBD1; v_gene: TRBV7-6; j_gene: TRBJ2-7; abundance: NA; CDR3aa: CASSGRGNEQYF; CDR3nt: TGTGCCAGCAGCGGCAGGGGGAACGAGCAGTACTTC
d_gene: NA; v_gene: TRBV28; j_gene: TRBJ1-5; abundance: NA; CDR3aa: CASSLGQSRQPQHF; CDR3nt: TGTGCCAGCAGCCTGGGGCAGTCTAGACAGCCCCAGCATTTT
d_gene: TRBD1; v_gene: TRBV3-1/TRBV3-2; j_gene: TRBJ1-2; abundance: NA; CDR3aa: CASSQDWQGAGYTF; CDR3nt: TGTGCCAGCAGCCAAGATTGGCAGGGGGCTGGCTACACCTTC
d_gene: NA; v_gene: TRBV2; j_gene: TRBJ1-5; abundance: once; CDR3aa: CASSEREGHQPQHF; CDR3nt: TGTGCCAGCAGTGAGAGGGAGGGGCATCAGCCCCAGCATTTT
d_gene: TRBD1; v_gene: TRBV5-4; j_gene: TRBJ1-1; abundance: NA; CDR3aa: CASSRTGTGTNTEAFF; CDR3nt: TGTGCCAGCAGCCGGACCGGGACAGGGACGAACACTGAAGCTTTCTTT
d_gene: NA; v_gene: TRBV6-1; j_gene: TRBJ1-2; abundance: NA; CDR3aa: CASSETQGGYTF; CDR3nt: TGTGCCAGCAGTGAGACTCAGGGTGGCTACACCTTC
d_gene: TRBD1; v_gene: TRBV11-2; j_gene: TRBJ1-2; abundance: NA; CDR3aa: CASSLGGTGVGYTF; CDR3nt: TGTGCCAGCAGCCTAGGGGGGACAGGGGTGGGCTACACCTTC
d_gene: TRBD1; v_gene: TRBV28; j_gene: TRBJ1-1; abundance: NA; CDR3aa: CASSPGTVITEAFF; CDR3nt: TGTGCCAGCAGTCCCGGGACAGTCATCACTGAAGCTTTCTTT
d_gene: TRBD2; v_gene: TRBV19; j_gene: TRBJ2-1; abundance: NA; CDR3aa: CASSIDPPTSGSPYNEQFF; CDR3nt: TGTGCCAGTAGTATAGATCCCCCGACTAGCGGGAGCCCATACAATGAGCAGTTCTTC
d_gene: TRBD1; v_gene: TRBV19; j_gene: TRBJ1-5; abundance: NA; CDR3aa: CASSRRQGESNQPQHF; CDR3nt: TGTGCCAGTAGTAGACGACAGGGGGAGAGCAATCAGCCCCAGCATTTT
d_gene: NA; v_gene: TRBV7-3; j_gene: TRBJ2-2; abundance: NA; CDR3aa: CASSRVVGELFF; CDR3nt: TGTGCCAGCAGCCGGGTCGTCGGGGAGCTGTTTTTT
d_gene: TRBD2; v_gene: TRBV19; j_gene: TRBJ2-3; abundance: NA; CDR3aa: CASSIGTSGTPDTQYF; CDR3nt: TGTGCCAGTAGTATTGGGACTAGCGGGACCCCGGATACGCAGTATTTT
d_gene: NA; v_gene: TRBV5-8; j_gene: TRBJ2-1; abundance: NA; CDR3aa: CASSDTASSFSSYNEQFF; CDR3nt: TGTGCCAGCAGCGACACCGCCTCTAGCTTCAGCTCCTACAATGAGCAGTTCTTC
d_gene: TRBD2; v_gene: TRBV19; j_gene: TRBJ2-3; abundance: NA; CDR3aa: CASSSGGFTDTQYF; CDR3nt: TGTGCCAGTAGTAGCGGGGGGTTCACAGATACGCAGTATTTT
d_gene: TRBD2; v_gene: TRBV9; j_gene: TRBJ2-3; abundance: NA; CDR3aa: CASSVLAGAGTDTQYF; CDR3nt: TGTGCCAGCAGCGTTCTAGCGGGGGCCGGCACAGATACGCAGTATTTT
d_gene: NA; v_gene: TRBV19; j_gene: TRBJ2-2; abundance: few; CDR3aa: CASSIAGTGELFF; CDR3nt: TGTGCCAGTAGTATAGCGGGCACCGGGGAGCTGTTTTTT
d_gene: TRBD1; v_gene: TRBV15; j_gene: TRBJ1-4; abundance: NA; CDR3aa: CATSRGGQGREKLFF; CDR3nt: TGTGCCACCAGCAGAGGGGGACAGGGGCGTGAAAAACTGTTTTTT
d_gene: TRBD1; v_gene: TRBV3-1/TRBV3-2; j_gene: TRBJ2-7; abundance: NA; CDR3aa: CASSTSDRGGYEQYF; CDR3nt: TGTGCCAGCAGCACTTCAGACAGGGGTGGCTACGAGCAGTACTTC
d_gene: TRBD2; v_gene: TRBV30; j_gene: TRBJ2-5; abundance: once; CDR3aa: CAWSVLAAETQYF; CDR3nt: TGTGCCTGGAGTGTACTAGCGGCGGAGACCCAGTACTTC
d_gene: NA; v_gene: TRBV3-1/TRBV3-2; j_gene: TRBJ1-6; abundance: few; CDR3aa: CASSQQGFASSYNSPLHF; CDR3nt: TGTGCCAGCAGCCAACAGGGGTTCGCGAGCTCCTATAATTCACCCCTCCACTTT
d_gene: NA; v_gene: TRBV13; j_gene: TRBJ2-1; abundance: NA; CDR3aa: CASSLKPGDNEQFF; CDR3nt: TGTGCCAGCAGCTTAAAACCCGGGGACAATGAGCAGTTCTTC
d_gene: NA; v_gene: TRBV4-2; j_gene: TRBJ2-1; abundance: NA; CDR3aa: CASSQVPPASYNEQFF; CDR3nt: TGTGCCAGCAGCCAAGTCCCCCCCGCCAGCTACAATGAGCAGTTCTTC
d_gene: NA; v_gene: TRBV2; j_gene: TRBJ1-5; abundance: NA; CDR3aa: CASEPRASNQPQHF; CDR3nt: TGTGCCAGCGAACCGAGGGCTAGCAATCAGCCCCAGCATTTT
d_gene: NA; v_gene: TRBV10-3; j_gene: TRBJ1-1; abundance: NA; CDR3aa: CAIRGTTDSYEAFF; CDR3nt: TGTGCCATCAGGGGGACAACCGACTCCTATGAAGCTTTCTTT
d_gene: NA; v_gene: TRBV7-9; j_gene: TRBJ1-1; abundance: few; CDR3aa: CASSVDTTEAFF; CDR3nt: TGTGCCAGCAGCGTGGACACCACTGAAGCTTTCTTT
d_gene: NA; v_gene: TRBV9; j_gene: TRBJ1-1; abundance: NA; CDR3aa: CASSVTARGDTEAFF; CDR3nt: TGTGCCAGCAGCGTAACCGCCAGGGGAGACACTGAAGCTTTCTTT
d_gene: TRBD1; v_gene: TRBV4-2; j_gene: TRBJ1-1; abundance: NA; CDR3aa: CASSPRTGGTNTEAFF; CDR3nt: TGTGCCAGCAGCCCCAGGACAGGGGGTACGAACACTGAAGCTTTCTTT
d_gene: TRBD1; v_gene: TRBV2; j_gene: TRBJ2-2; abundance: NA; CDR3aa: CASRDRGFTGELFF; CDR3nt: TGTGCCAGCAGGGACAGGGGGTTCACCGGGGAGCTGTTTTTT
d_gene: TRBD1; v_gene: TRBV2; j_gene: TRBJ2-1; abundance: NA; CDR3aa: CASSGGQGAREQFF; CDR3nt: TGTGCCAGCAGTGGGGGACAGGGGGCGCGTGAGCAGTTCTTC
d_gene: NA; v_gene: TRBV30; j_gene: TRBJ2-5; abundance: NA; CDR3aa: CAWSVSSTGGETQYF; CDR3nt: TGTGCCTGGAGTGTCTCTTCTACCGGAGGAGAGACCCAGTACTTC
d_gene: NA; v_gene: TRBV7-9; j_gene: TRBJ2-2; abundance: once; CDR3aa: CASSLAGVSGELFF; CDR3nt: TGTGCCAGCAGCTTAGCGGGAGTTAGCGGGGAGCTGTTTTTT
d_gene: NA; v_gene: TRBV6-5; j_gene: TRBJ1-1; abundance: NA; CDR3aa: CASRAPTGNTEAFF; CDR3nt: TGTGCCAGCAGAGCTCCGACGGGGAACACTGAAGCTTTCTTT
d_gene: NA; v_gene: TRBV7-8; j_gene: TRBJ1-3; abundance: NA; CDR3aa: CASRQAYSGNTIYF; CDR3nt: TGTGCCAGCAGGCAGGCTTACTCTGGAAACACCATATATTTT
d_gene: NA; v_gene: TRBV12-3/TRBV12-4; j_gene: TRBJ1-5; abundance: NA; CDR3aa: CASRLGSNQPQHF; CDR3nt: TGTGCCAGCAGGTTGGGCTCCAATCAGCCCCAGCATTTT
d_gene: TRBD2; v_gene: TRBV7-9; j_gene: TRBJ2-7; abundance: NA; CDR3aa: CASSLAGLAGSEHF; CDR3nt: TGTGCCAGCAGCTTAGCAGGCCTAGCGGGATCGGAACACTTC
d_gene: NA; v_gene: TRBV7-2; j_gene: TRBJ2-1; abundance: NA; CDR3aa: CASSPNPTEAYNEQFF; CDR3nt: TGTGCCAGCAGCCCTAATCCTACCGAGGCTTACAATGAGCAGTTCTTC
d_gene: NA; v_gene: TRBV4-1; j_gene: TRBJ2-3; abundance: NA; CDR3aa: CASSQILHTDTQYF; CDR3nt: TGCGCCAGCAGCCAAATACTACACACAGATACGCAGTATTTT
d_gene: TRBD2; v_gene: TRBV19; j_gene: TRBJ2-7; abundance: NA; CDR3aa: CASATRTSGPGLSYEQYF; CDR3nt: TGTGCCAGCGCCACCAGGACTAGCGGGCCCGGTCTCTCCTACGAGCAGTACTTC
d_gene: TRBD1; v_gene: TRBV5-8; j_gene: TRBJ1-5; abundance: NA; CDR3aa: CASSLDRAARSNQPQHF; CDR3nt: TGTGCCAGCAGCTTAGACAGGGCCGCGAGGAGCAATCAGCCCCAGCATTTT
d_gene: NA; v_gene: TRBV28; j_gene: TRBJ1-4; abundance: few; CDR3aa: CATHSRGATNEKLFF; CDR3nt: TGTGCCACCCATAGTAGGGGCGCAACTAATGAAAAACTGTTTTTT